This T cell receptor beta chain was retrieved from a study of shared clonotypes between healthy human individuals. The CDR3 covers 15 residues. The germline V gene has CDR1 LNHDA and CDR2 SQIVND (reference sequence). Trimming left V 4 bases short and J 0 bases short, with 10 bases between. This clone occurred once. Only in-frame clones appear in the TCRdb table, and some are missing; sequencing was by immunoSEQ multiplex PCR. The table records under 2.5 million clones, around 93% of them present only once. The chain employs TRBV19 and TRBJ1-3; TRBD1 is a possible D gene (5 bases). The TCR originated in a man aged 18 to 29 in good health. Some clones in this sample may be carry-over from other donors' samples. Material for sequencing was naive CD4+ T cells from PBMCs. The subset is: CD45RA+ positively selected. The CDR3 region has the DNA TGTGCCAGTAGTAGGACACTCGACTCTGGAAACACCATATATTTT. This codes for CASSRTLDSGNTIYF.